This T cell receptor beta chain was sequenced for a study of CD8+ T cells in alopecia areata. Across the study: The tofacitinib course ran for 6 to 18 months and was followed by 6 months off drug.

Investigators isolated RNA and reverse transcribed it into cDNA to act as the sequencing template. Produced via immunoSEQ multiplex PCR; TCRdb's table is partial and in-frame only. The table lists about 200,000 clones, approximately 61% of them singletons, with about 0.94% in the top ten. General observations from the study: Scalp repertoires also include resident alphabeta T cells from normal skin. Patients shared TCRs less clearly than mice did, possibly for HLA-related reasons. Tofacitinib yielded significantly lower scalp clonality and fewer expanded CD8+ clones among the top 100.

Comment on this clone: Antigen specificity is unknown.

The length of the CDR3 is 15 residues. V was clipped by 8 bases and J by 0 bases, with 15 bases between them. Germline CDR1 is MNHEY and CDR2 is SVGAGI. The treatment was: oral pan-JAK inhibitor, 5-10 mg twice daily. Specimen: CD4+ T cells sorted from blood, collected at week 24, from a patient treated with tofacitinib. The gene calls are TRBV6-5 and TRBJ2-3; D not certain. The receptor was isolated from a human donor with alopecia areata. CDR3 residues: CASSSGVSSTDTQYF. CDR3 DNA: TGTGCCAGCTCCTCGGGTGTATCTAGCACAGATACGCAGTATTTT.